A single sample gave rise to the 23 T cell receptor beta chains below, sequenced in a study of esophageal squamous cell carcinoma under preoperative chemotherapy. Time point in this sample: before preoperative PTX-NDP chemotherapy. TCRdb re-called the PCR reads through MiXCR, storing one row per CDR3 protein. This table holds around 12,000 distinct CDR3 sequences, around 50% found once. The specimen was collected from a patient given preoperative chemotherapy. The receptors originated from a human donor with esophageal squamous cell carcinoma. The donor label of this sample is uncertain.

CDR3 region: CARGECSKDTQYF. CDR3 DNA sequence: TGTGCCAGGGGGGAGTGTTCGAAAGACACGCAGTATTTT. The gene calls are TRBV6-1 and TRBJ2-3, with D possibly being TRBD1 or TRBD2 (5 bases each). Germline V gene data show CDR1 as MNHNS and CDR2 as SASEGT. The CDR3 contains 13 residues. V was clipped by 9 bases and J by 9 bases, with 19 bases between them.

The gene calls are TRBV12-3 or TRBV12-4 and TRBJ2-1; the D gene is possibly TRBD2 (5 bases). With the DNA end fitting TRBJ2-5 better, the J assignment may be wrong. The CDR3 loop spans 13 amino acids. CDR3 loop: CASTLSGLETQYF. CDR3 coding DNA: TGTGCCAGCACCCTGAGCGGATTGGAGACCCAGTACTTC.

By frequency in the sample, this clonotype is medium-sized (0.01 to 0.1%). The chain combines TRBV6-1 with TRBJ2-1; 9 nucleotides align to TRBD2. The J call is doubtful: the DNA matches TRBJ2-7 better. Germline CDR1 is MNHNS and CDR2 is SASEGT. The CDR3 spans 16 residues. Here the CDR3 DNA reads TGTGCCAGCAGTGCCCTAACCGGGACTAGCAACAATGAGCAGTACTTC. Translation gives CASSALTGTSNNEQYF.

The V and J genes are TRBV6-1 and TRBJ2-1, with 8 bases aligning to TRBD2. TRBJ2-7 matches the DNA end more closely, so the J call is doubtful. This CDR3 has 15 amino acids. Germline values: CDR1 MNHNS, CDR2 SASEGT. CDR3 bases: TGTGGCGGGGGGAACGGGGGATGTGACAAAGAGACGCAGTACTTC. This translates into CGGGNGGCDKETQYF.

A remark on this clonotype: Relative to the germline gene, one junction end is altered; a read error may explain this. The CDR3 DNA reads TGTGCCAGCAGTGACGAGGAATGGGCTGGGCAGGATACCCAGTACTTT. Protein sequence: CASSDEEWAGQDTQYF. The rearrangement uses TRBV6-1 and TRBJ2-3; D remains ambiguous. The CDR3 covers 16 residues. From germline, CDR1 is MNHNS and CDR2 SASEGT.

As regards this clonotype: A junction end diverges from the germline sequence, so it may reflect a read error. The chain joins TRBV6-1 to TRBJ2-1, with 7 bases aligning to TRBD1. The germline V gene has CDR1 MNHNS and CDR2 SASEGT. The CDR3 runs 15 residues. DNA for the CDR3: TGTGCCAGGGGTGTAGGGGGCGGTGACCAAGATACGCAGTATTTC. As protein: CARGVGGGDQDTQYF.

The rearrangement uses TRBV6-1 and TRBJ2-1; no definite D call. The CDR3 runs 11 residues. Germline CDR1 MNHNS, CDR2 SASEGT. CDR3 DNA sequence: TGTGAGGGTAGTCCCCCACCGGGGCAGTTCTTC. Its translation: CEGSPPPGQFF.

The V and J genes are TRBV6-1 and TRBJ2-1; D call uncertain. Trimming left V 1 base short and J 8 bases short, with 12 bases between. This CDR3 contains 14 residues. Germline V lookup: CDR1 MNHNS, CDR2 SASEGT. The CDR3 sequence: CASSEVFRGDEQFF. The DNA for the CDR3 is TGTGCCAGCAGTGAAGTGTTCCGTGGCGATGAGCAGTTCTTC.

This clonotype was counted a single time. This chain links TRBV6-5 with TRBJ2-1; 7 bases agree with TRBD2. The better agreement between TRBJ2-7 and the DNA end casts doubt on the J call. Germline V lookup: CDR1 MNHEY, CDR2 SVGAGI. The CDR3 sequence is 15 residues long. CDR3 loop: CASSYQASGTYEQYF. DNA of the CDR3: TGTGCCAGCAGTTACCAGGCTAGCGGAACGTACGAGCAGTACTTC.

This clonotype was counted only a few times. This chain connects TRBV6-1 to TRBJ2-5; D is possibly TRBD1 or TRBD2 (5 bases each). The J call may be mistaken, given a closer DNA end match to TRBJ2-7. Germline V lookup: CDR1 MNHNS, CDR2 SASEGT. CDR3 length: 13 amino acids. The CDR3 bases are TGTGCCAGCAGGACGGGGCCCGCCTACGAGCAGTACTTC. Its translation is CASRTGPAYEQYF.

Points on this clonotype: At one end the junction does not follow the germline gene, possibly because of a read error. The rearrangement links TRBV6-1 to TRBJ2-3; TRBD1 might be the D (5 bases). The CDR3 runs to 15 residues. The germline gives CDR1 MNHNS, CDR2 SASEGT. CDR3 in DNA: TGTGCCAGCAGTGAGGGGCGGATTGCCAAAGACACGCAGTATTTC. Translated: CASSEGRIAKDTQYF.

This clonotype occurred many times. J is TRBJ1-1 and V is TRBV6-5; 9 bases are shared with TRBD1. Per germline, CDR1 MNHEY and CDR2 SVGAGI. Trimming cost V 4 bases and J 4 bases; bases outside gene matches: 4. The CDR3 has 14 amino acids. DNA for the CDR3: TGTGCCAGCAGTTCAGGGACAGGGTCCACTGAAGCTTTCTTT. Its translation is CASSSGTGSTEAFF.

The DNA of the CDR3 is TGTGCCAGCAGACGGCGGGGGGGGCTTGCCAAAGAGACCCAGTACTTC. Residues: CASRRRGGLAKETQYF. The V gene is TRBV7-2, the J gene TRBJ2-4, with 9 bases identical to TRBD2. The DNA end favors TRBJ2-5, so the J call may be wrong. This CDR3 has 16 residues. Germline-derived CDR1 and CDR2 are SGHTA and FQGNSA.

The CDR3 sequence is CASSSGAGNDTQFF. The DNA of the CDR3 is TGTGCCAGCAGCTCCGGGGCAGGGAACGATACGCAGTTCTTC. The chain links TRBV7-6 to TRBJ2-1; the D call may be TRBD1 or TRBD2 (5 bases each). V shed 4 bases and J shed 12 bases, with 19 bases lying between them. Per germline, CDR1 SGHVS and CDR2 FNYEAQ. The CDR3 length is 14 residues.

The J gene is TRBJ2-1, the V gene TRBV6-1, with 9 bases that match TRBD2. Matching the DNA end better, TRBJ2-5 makes the J call doubtful. The CDR3 has 13 amino acids. Germline V lookup: CDR1 MNHNS, CDR2 SASEGT. The CDR3 coding sequence is TGTGCCAGCAGGGTAGCGGGAGTAGAGACCCAGTACTTC. This encodes CASRVAGVETQYF.

The chain recombines TRBV11-2 with TRBJ2-2; a weak D match, TRBD2 (6 bases). Germline V gene sequence: CDR1 SGHAT, CDR2 FQNNGV. The CDR3 loop spans 15 amino acids. Trimming removed 2 bases at V and 2 bases at J, with 9 bases between. The CDR3 DNA reads as TGTGCCAGCAGCTTATGGGGAGGAAACACCGGGGAGCTGTTTTTT. This sequence encodes CASSLWGGNTGELFF.

The chain couples TRBV7-2 to TRBJ2-3; 9 nucleotides match TRBD1. This CDR3 region has 15 residues. Germline-derived CDR1 and CDR2 are SGHTA and FQGNSA. With V trimmed by 3 bases and J by 11 bases, 12 bases remained unmatched. The DNA for the CDR3 is TGTGCCAGCAGCTTGGGACAGGGCAGATACAATGAGCAGTATTTT. Translating it yields CASSLGQGRYNEQYF.

This clonotype was seen a handful of times. The chain carries TRBV10-3 and TRBJ1-5; TRBD1 might be the D (5 bases). CDR3 size: 14 residues. Trimming left V 10 bases short and J 2 bases short, with 15 bases between. Germline V gene lookup returns CDR1 ENHRY and CDR2 SYGVKD. The CDR3 DNA reads TGTGCCACTACGGGGGGGTTCCGCAATCAGCCCCAGCATTTT. Translation: CATTGGFRNQPQHF.

This clonotype is labeled medium-sized. The chain is built from TRBV6-1 and TRBJ1-1; D ambiguous. The CDR3 has 12 residues. Germline V gene sequence: CDR1 MNHNS, CDR2 SASEGT. Trimming stripped 1 base from V and 11 bases from J, with 11 bases between. CDR3 sequence: CASSEEVGFAFF. The CDR3 DNA follows: TGTGCCAGCAGTGAAGAGGTAGGGTTCGCTTTCTTT.

V is TRBV6-1 and J is TRBJ2-5; no reliable D call. V lost 6 bases, J lost 1 base, and 9 bases lay in between. From germline, CDR1 is MNHNS and CDR2 SASEGT. This CDR3 has 13 residues. The CDR3 loop reads CASRRHVQETQYF. The CDR3 DNA reads as TGTGCCAGCAGGCGACATGTCCAAGAGACCCAGTACTTC.

In this sample, this clonotype turned up a few times. One junction end does not reproduce the germline sequence, and a read error may be involved. This chain uses TRBV7-2 with TRBJ2-4; TRBD2 matches 10 bases. CDR1 SGHTA and CDR2 FQGNSA come from the germline V gene. The CDR3 length is 16 residues. CDR3 residues: CASRQRGGLDKDIQYF. CDR3 bases: TGTGCCAGCAGACAGCGGGGGGGCCTTGACAAAGACATTCAGTACTTC.

The chain is built from TRBV12-3 or TRBV12-4 and TRBJ2-7, with unresolved D. V was clipped by 1 base and J by 2 bases, with 3 bases between them. This CDR3 is built from 12 residues. The DNA of the CDR3 is TGTGCCAGCAGTTTAGACGCCTACGAGCAGTACTTC. This codes for CASSLDAYEQYF.

Points on this clonotype: One end of the junction varies from germline; a read error may be responsible. The rearrangement uses TRBV6-5 and TRBJ2-3; TRBD2 agrees at 9 bases. CDR1 and CDR2 from the germline V gene are MNHEY and SVGAGI. The CDR3 sequence is 17 residues long. CDR3 in DNA: TGTGCCAGCAGTTACTCGAGAGCGGGAGGTGACACAGATACCCAGTATTTT. Amino acid sequence: CASSYSRAGGDTDTQYF.